This T cell receptor beta chain comes out of a study of spatial heterogeneity in lung cancer. About the research overall: Sequenced were any available follow-up PBMC samples, which had been obtained a median of about two years after resection.

A unique molecular identifier was attached to every TCR cDNA molecule. TCRdb passed the 5' RACE reads through MiXCR, listing each CDR3 protein once. The top ten clones hold 21% of a sample with tens of thousands of distinct CDR3 sequences, 15% to 20% of them seen once. Time point reported: blood at routine non-recurrence follow-up after resection. Without sorting, whole RNA was sequenced from tumor, nontumor lung or frozen PBMC. CDR3 length equals 14 residues. CDR1 is DFQATT, CDR2 SNEGSKA, per germline (reference sequence). V lost 6 bases and J lost 2; bases outside the gene matches: 4. The source material was PBMCs, sampled at follow-up. The gene calls are TRBV20-1 and TRBJ2-7; 13 nucleotides line up with TRBD2. This sequence originates from a male donor with early-stage non-small cell lung cancer. This CDR3 is CSATGLAGTYEQYF. CDR3 in DNA: TGCAGTGCAACGGGACTAGCGGGAACCTACGAGCAGTACTTC.